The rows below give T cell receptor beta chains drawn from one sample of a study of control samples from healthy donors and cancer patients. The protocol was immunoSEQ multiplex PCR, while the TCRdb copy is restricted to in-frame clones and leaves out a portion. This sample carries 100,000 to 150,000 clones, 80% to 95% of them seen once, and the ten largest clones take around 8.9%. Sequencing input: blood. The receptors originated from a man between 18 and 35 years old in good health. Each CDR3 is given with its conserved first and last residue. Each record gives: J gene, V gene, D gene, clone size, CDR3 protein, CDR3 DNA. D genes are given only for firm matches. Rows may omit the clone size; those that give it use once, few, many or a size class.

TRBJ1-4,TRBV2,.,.,CASSERASTNEKLFF,TGTGCCAGCAGTGAAAGGGCTTCAACTAATGAAAAACTGTTTTTT
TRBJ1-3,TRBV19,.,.,CASSTGSSGNTIYF,TGTGCCAGTAGTACCGGTAGCTCTGGAAACACCATATATTTT
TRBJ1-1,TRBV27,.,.,CASSLYRVPNTEAFF,TGTGCCAGCAGTTTGTACAGGGTTCCGAACACTGAAGCTTTCTTT
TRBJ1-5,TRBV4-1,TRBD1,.,CASSLTTGQGVGQPQHF,TGCGCCAGCAGCCTAACGACCGGACAGGGGGTTGGACAGCCCCAGCATTTT
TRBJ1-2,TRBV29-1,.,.,CSVEDRSEGGYGYTF,TGCAGCGTTGAAGATCGGTCCGAGGGCGGGTATGGCTACACCTTC
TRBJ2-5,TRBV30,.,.,CAWSVRRGENRETQYF,TGTGCCTGGAGTGTACGTCGGGGCGAGAACCGAGAGACCCAGTACTTC
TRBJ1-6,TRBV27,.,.,CASRINNSPLHF,TGTGCCAGCAGGATAAATAATTCACCCCTCCACTTT
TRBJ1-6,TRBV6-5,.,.,CASLGSRNSPLHF,TGTGCCAGCCTGGGGTCGCGGAATTCACCCCTCCACTTT
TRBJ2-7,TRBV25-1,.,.,CASSEYQGRYEQYF,TGTGCCAGCAGTGAATACCAGGGACGGTACGAGCAGTACTTC
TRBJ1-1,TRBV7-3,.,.,CASRMGGPNTEAFF,TGTGCCAGCAGAATGGGGGGCCCGAACACTGAAGCTTTCTTT
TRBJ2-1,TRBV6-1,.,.,CASSEAGGRANTGRKYNEQFF,TGTGCCAGCAGTGAAGCTGGGGGCAGGGCGAATACGGGACGCAAATACAATGAGCAGTTCTTC
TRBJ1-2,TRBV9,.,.,CASSGLGYTF,TGTGCCAGCAGCGGTCTGGGCTACACCTTC
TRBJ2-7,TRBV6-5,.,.,CASSCCGGNYEQYF,TGTGCCAGCAGTTGCTGCGGAGGGAACTACGAGCAGTACTTC
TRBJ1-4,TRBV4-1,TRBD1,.,CASSLLGQFNEKLFF,TGCGCCAGCAGCCTTTTGGGACAGTTTAATGAAAAACTGTTTTTT
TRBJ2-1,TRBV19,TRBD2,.,CASSIWRGGINEQFF,TGTGCCAGTAGTATATGGCGGGGGGGAATCAATGAGCAGTTCTTC
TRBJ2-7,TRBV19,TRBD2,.,CASSIGLAEQYF,TGTGCCAGTAGTATCGGACTAGCCGAGCAGTACTTC
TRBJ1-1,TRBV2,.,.,CASSGRPEAFF,TGTGCCAGCAGTGGTCGGCCCGAAGCTTTCTTT
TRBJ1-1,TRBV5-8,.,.,CASSPTEAFF,TGTGCCAGCAGCCCCACTGAAGCTTTCTTT
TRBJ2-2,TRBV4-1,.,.,CASSHRVANTGELFF,TGCGCCAGCAGCCACAGGGTGGCGAACACCGGGGAGCTGTTTTTT
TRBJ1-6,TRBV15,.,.,CATSSPSRGLNSPLHF,TGTGCCACCAGCAGCCCCTCCCGGGGGCTGAATTCACCCCTCCACTTT
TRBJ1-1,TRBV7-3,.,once,CASSLAHLNTEAFF,TGTGCCAGCAGCTTAGCCCACCTGAACACTGAAGCTTTCTTT
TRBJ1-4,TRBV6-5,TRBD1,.,CASSNNRGANEKLFF,TGTGCCAGCAGTAACAACAGGGGGGCTAATGAAAAACTGTTTTTT
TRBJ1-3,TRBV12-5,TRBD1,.,CASGPHRGFGNTIYF,TGTGCTAGTGGTCCTCACAGGGGGTTCGGAAACACCATATATTTT
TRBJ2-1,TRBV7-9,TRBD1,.,CASSLQGAVFEQFF,TGTGCCAGCAGCCTCCAGGGGGCCGTATTTGAGCAGTTCTTC
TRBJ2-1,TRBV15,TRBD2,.,CATSRWSGLAGRNEQFF,TGTGCCACCAGCAGATGGAGCGGACTAGCGGGGCGCAATGAGCAGTTCTTC
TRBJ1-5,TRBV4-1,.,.,CASSQDLVSNQPQHF,TGCGCCAGCAGCCAAGATCTGGTTAGCAATCAGCCCCAGCATTTT
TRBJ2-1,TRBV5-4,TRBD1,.,CASTGGPYNEQFF,TGTGCCAGTACAGGGGGACCCTACAATGAGCAGTTCTTC
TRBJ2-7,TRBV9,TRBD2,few,CASSVASGGEQYF,TGTGCCAGCAGCGTAGCTTCCGGGGGGGAGCAGTACTTC
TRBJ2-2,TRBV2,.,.,CASSESGAKLFF,TGTGCCAGCAGTGAATCAGGGGCTAAGCTGTTTTTT
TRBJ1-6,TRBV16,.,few,CASSQRRDSPLHF,TGTGCCAGCAGCCAAAGAAGGGATTCACCCCTCCACTTT
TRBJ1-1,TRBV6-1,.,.,CASSELSNLNTEAFF,TGTGCCAGCAGTGAGCTTAGTAACCTGAACACTGAAGCTTTCTTT
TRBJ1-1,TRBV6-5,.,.,CASSRRGAEAFF,TGTGCCAGCAGTCGACGTGGGGCTGAAGCTTTCTTT
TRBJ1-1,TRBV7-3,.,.,CASSLPGVTEAFF,TGTGCCAGCAGCCTGCCCGGGGTAACTGAAGCTTTCTTT
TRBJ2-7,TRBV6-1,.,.,CASSEKLDEQYF,TGTGCCAGCAGTGAAAAGTTGGACGAGCAGTACTTC
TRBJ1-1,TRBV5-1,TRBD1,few,CASSLSQGGVDTEAFF,TGCGCCAGCAGCTTGTCGCAGGGGGGCGTAGACACTGAAGCTTTCTTT
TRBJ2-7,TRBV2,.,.,CASSGQNYEQYF,TGTGCCAGCAGTGGACAGAATTACGAGCAGTACTTC
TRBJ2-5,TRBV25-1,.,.,CASSELTQETQYF,TGTGCCAGCAGTGAATTGACCCAAGAGACCCAGTACTTC
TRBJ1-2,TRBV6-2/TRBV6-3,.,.,CASSPLNQATRGYTF,TGTGCCAGCAGCCCCCTAAATCAGGCTACGCGTGGCTACACCTTC
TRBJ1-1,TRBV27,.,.,CASSYGGRNTEAFF,TGTGCCAGCAGTTATGGGGGGCGGAACACTGAAGCTTTCTTT
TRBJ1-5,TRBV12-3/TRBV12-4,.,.,CASSSDSSRPQHF,TGTGCCAGCAGTTCGGACAGTTCACGGCCCCAGCATTTT
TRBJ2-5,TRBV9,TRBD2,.,CASSVAPSGRQETQYF,TGTGCCAGCAGCGTAGCTCCTAGCGGGAGACAAGAGACCCAGTACTTC
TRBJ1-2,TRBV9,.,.,CASSVDKGATFNYGYTF,TGTGCCAGCAGCGTAGACAAAGGGGCGACTTTTAACTATGGCTACACCTTC
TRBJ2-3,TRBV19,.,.,CASSRLGVPDTQYF,TGTGCCAGTAGTCGACTGGGGGTCCCAGATACGCAGTATTTT
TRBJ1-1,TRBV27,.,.,CASRKNTEAFF,TGTGCCTCACGGAAGAACACTGAAGCTTTCTTT
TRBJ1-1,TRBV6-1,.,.,CASSEGPFRNTEAFF,TGTGCCAGCAGTGAAGGTCCCTTTAGGAACACTGAAGCTTTCTTT
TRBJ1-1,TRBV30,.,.,CAWSRGGGNTEAFF,TGTGCCTGGAGCAGGGGTGGAGGGAACACTGAAGCTTTCTTT
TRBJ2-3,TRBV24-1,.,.,CATSDFSDTQYF,TGTGCCACCAGTGATTTCTCAGATACGCAGTATTTT
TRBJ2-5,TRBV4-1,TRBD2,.,CASSQEPYGGARETQYF,TGCGCCAGCAGCCAAGAACCCTACGGGGGGGCACGGGAGACCCAGTACTTC
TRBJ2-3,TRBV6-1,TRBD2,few,CASSETSGGADTQYF,TGTGCCAGCAGTGAAACTAGCGGGGGGGCGGATACGCAGTATTTT
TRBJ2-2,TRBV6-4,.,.,CASSDSAATGELFF,TGTGCCAGCAGTGACTCGGCAGCCACCGGGGAGCTGTTTTTT
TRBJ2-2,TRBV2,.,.,CASSGLNTGELFF,TGTGCCAGCAGTGGACTAAACACCGGGGAGCTGTTTTTT